Sequencing of this T cell receptor beta chain was carried out in a study of T cells in Graves' hyperthyroidism and ophthalmopathy. From RNA transcripts, TCR beta CDR3 regions were amplified. The HTBI primer set was used in a first-round RT-PCR of the TCR CDR3. One entry per CDR3 protein, called by TCRdb with MiXCR from the multiplex PCR reads. This repertoire shows about 610,000 distinct CDR3 sequences, roughly 14% found once; its top ten account for 4.3%. This clonotype has a count of ten or more. This clonotype was sampled from a middle-aged woman with Graves' ophthalmopathy. The specimen sequenced was blood.

The CDR3 region is CASRTGDEQYF. In DNA form, the CDR3 reads TGTGCCAGCCGGACAGGGGACGAGCAGTACTTC. The J gene is TRBJ2-7, the V gene TRBV18; TRBD1 matches 9 bases. This CDR3 is 11 amino acids long. J was trimmed by 5 bases and V by 8 bases; bases with no gene match: 1. Germline V CDR1 and CDR2: KGHSH, LQKENI.